What follows are 21 T cell receptor beta chains derived from one specimen sequenced in a study of T cell repertoires in cytomegalovirus infection. TCRdb ran MiXCR on the reads and lists one entry per CDR3 protein. Altogether 100,000 to 150,000 distinct CDR3 sequences are present, about 31% being singletons, with the ten largest covering approximately 50%. These receptors have no known antigen. The material was CD8+ T cells from cultured PBMCs, obtained from culture after CMV antigen stimulation. The receptors were sampled from a human donor in good health (CMV status not recorded). Some clones in this sample may be carry-over from other donors' samples.

The chain has TRBV2 and TRBJ1-1, with D possibly matching TRBD1 (6 bases). The V gene's germline CDR1 is SNHLY and CDR2 FYNNEI. Trimming stripped 0 bases from V and 1 base from J, with 15 bases between. The CDR3 sequence is 17 residues long. CDR3 DNA sequence: TGTGCCAGCAGTGAAGCGCCCCCGGCAGGGGCGAACACTGAAGCTTTCTTT. Protein sequence: CASSEAPPAGANTEAFF.

This sequence joins TRBV5-1 and TRBJ2-1, with 8 nucleotides matching TRBD2. V lost 5 bases and J lost 3; bases outside the gene matches: 4. Germline V gives CDR1 SGHRS, CDR2 YFSETQ. This CDR3 comprises 14 residues. The CDR3: CASRTSADYNEQFF. CDR3 bases: TGCGCCAGCAGGACTAGCGCCGACTACAATGAGCAGTTCTTC.

The V and J genes are TRBV6-2 or TRBV6-3 and TRBJ1-5; weak D call: TRBD1 (5 bases). This CDR3 is 14 amino acids long. V was pared by 0 bases and J by 6 bases, with 9 bases between. The germline gives CDR1 MNHEY, CDR2 SVGEGT. The CDR3 loop reads CASSYSGVGQPQHF. The CDR3 DNA sequence: TGTGCCAGCAGTTACTCAGGGGTCGGTCAGCCCCAGCATTTT.

The V and J genes are TRBV2 and TRBJ1-4, with 7 bases lining up with TRBD1. Germline V CDR1 and CDR2: SNHLY, FYNNEI. This CDR3 spans 13 amino acids. The ends lost 8 bases at V and 2 bases at J; junction bases unmatched: 2. CDR3 protein: CASADRTNEKLFF. The CDR3 nucleotides are TGTGCCAGCGCGGACAGGACTAATGAAAAACTGTTTTTT.

V gene TRBV27 combines with J gene TRBJ1-5; TRBD1 might be the D (6 bases). The V gene lost 5 bases and the J gene lost 3 bases, with 14 bases spanning the gap. CDR1 is MNHEY, CDR2 SMNVEV, per germline (reference sequence). CDR3 length: 15 amino acids. The CDR3 reads CASSPSRGHNQPQHF. The CDR3 region has the DNA TGTGCCAGCAGTCCTTCCAGGGGTCACAATCAGCCCCAGCATTTT.

This clonotype was counted only a few times. The chain couples TRBV2 to TRBJ2-2; tentative D call: TRBD2 (6 bases). The CDR3 has 14 amino acids. Per germline, CDR1 SNHLY and CDR2 FYNNEI. Trimming removed 6 bases from V and 0 bases from J, with 8 bases in between. The CDR3 DNA is TGTGCCAGCAGCCGGGGGACGAACACCGGGGAGCTGTTTTTT. It specifies CASSRGTNTGELFF. Combining the CDR3 with reference TRBV2 and TRBJ2-2 gives the whole variable domain EPEVTQTPSHQVTQMGQEVILRCVPISNHLYFYWYRQILGQKVEFLVSFYNNEISEKSEIFDDQFSVERPDGSNFTLKIRSTKLEDSAMYFCASSRGTNTGELFFGEGSRLTVL.

This clonotype came up a few times. This rearrangement joins TRBV20-1 to TRBJ1-6, with 7 nucleotides matching TRBD1. The CDR3 covers 15 residues. The V gene's germline CDR1 is DFQATT and CDR2 SNEGSKA (reference sequence). V gave up 3 bases and J gave up 7 bases; unmatched junction bases: 9. The CDR3 bases are TGCAGTGCTAGGGATTTGGGACAGACGAATTCACCCCTCCACTTT. It specifies CSARDLGQTNSPLHF.

This clonotype was detected only a few times. The chain links TRBV2 to TRBJ2-1, with 14 bases lining up with TRBD2. Losses at the gene ends were 8 bases for V and 0 bases for J; bases not matched to a gene: 6. CDR1 is SNHLY and CDR2 is FYNNEI in the germline V gene. This CDR3 has 17 residues. The CDR3 nucleotides read TGTGCCAGCCTGGGACTAGCGGGGGCCCACTCCTACAATGAGCAGTTCTTC. Translated: CASLGLAGAHSYNEQFF.

Of note for this clonotype: A much larger clone is a single base away; this may be a read error. This sequence joins TRBV7-2 and TRBJ1-1; D may be TRBD1 (5 bases). V was cut by 8 bases and J by 3 bases, with 13 bases left in between. The CDR3 consists of 13 residues. The V gene's germline CDR1 is SGHTA and CDR2 FQGNSA. The CDR3 DNA sequence: TGTGCCAGCCGTTGTGCAGGGCACACTGAAGCTTTCTTT. Translation: CASRCAGHTEAFF.

This clonotype has ten or more counts. The DNA of the CDR3 is TGTGCCAGCAGCTTAGTAGGTGGGAACACTGAAGCTTTCTTT. Translation gives CASSLVGGNTEAFF. The gene calls are TRBV7-9 and TRBJ1-1, with D unresolved. The germline V and J ends were trimmed by 1 base and 1 base, with 7 bases remaining between them. CDR1 and CDR2 (germline): SEHNR, FQNEAQ (reference sequence). The CDR3 has 14 amino acids. The full variable domain, in which reference TRBV7-9 and TRBJ1-1 provide the parts outside the CDR3, is DTGVSQNPRHKITKRGQNVTFRCDPISEHNRLYWYRQTLGQGPEFLTYFQNEAQLEKSRLLSDRFSAERPKGSFSTLEIQRTEQGDSAMYLCASSLVGGNTEAFFGQGTRLTVV.

The chain carries TRBV11-1 and TRBJ1-2, with unresolved D. This CDR3 comprises 13 residues. Germline V gene data show CDR1 as SGHAT and CDR2 as FQDESV (reference sequence). Trimming stripped 5 bases from V and 3 bases from J, with 10 bases between. CDR3 in amino acids: CASSPDSDYGYTF. The DNA for the CDR3 is TGTGCCAGCAGCCCCGACTCGGACTATGGCTACACCTTC. Together with reference TRBV11-1 and TRBJ1-2, the CDR3 gives the full variable domain: EAEVAQSPRYKITEKSQAVAFWCDPISGHATLYWYRQILGQGPELLVQFQDESVVDDSQLPKDRFSAERLKGVDSTLKIQPAELGDSAMYLCASSPDSDYGYTFGSGTRLTVV.

This clonotype has only a few counts. The V call is TRBV7-6, the J call TRBJ2-1; possibly TRBD1 for D (6 bases). Trimming cost V 5 bases and J 0 bases, with 17 bases left between them. The CDR3 totals 17 residues. CDR1 and CDR2 from the germline V gene are SGHVS and FNYEAQ. CDR3 sequence reads: CASSPTVGTPSYNEQFF. For the CDR3, the DNA is TGTGCCAGCAGCCCGACTGTGGGGACACCCTCCTACAATGAGCAGTTCTTC.

In its sample, this clonotype was seen a few times. The chain recombines TRBV19 with TRBJ2-1; D may be TRBD2 (5 bases). The V gene's germline CDR1 is LNHDA and CDR2 SQIVND (reference sequence). V dropped 1 base and J dropped 3 bases, with 7 bases sitting between them. The CDR3 length is 14 residues. CDR3 nucleotide sequence: TGTGCCAGTAGTATAGGGGGAGACTACAATGAGCAGTTCTTC. As protein: CASSIGGDYNEQFF.

This chain uses TRBV4-2 with TRBJ2-1, with 8 bases identical to TRBD1. V shed 4 bases and J 5 bases; nucleotides not matched to a gene: 10. The CDR3 is 16 amino acids. Germline V CDR1 and CDR2: LGHNA, YNFKEQ. This CDR3 reads CASSPTGTGVDNEQFF. The DNA for the CDR3 is TGTGCCAGCAGCCCTACGGGGACAGGAGTAGACAATGAGCAGTTCTTC.

This clonotype showed up many times. The chain is built from TRBV27 and TRBJ1-1; no clear D. CDR1 MNHEY and CDR2 SMNVEV come from the germline V gene (reference sequence). V lost 0 bases and J lost 0, with 2 bases in between. This CDR3 has 13 amino acids. The CDR3 nucleotides are TGTGCCAGCAGTTTATCCCTGAACACTGAAGCTTTCTTT. Residues: CASSLSLNTEAFF.

The chain links TRBV6-1 to TRBJ1-5; no definite D call. The CDR3 length is 14 residues. Trimming removed 8 bases from V and 0 bases from J, with 11 bases in between. The germline V gene has CDR1 MNHNS and CDR2 SASEGT. The CDR3 DNA reads as TGTGCCAGCGATACAGTAAATAGCAATCAGCCCCAGCATTTT. This gives the protein CASDTVNSNQPQHF.

The sample holds a few counts of this clonotype. V usage is TRBV27 and J usage is TRBJ1-1; possibly TRBD1 for D (6 bases). The CDR3 is 14 amino acids. V was trimmed by 0 bases and J by 3 bases, leaving 8 bases between them. Germline V gene lookup returns CDR1 MNHEY and CDR2 SMNVEV (reference sequence). The CDR3 region is CASSLSAGDTEAFF. CDR3 DNA: TGTGCCAGCAGTTTATCGGCAGGGGACACTGAAGCTTTCTTT.

This clonotype was seen only a few times. The rearrangement links TRBV4-1 to TRBJ2-5, with D possibly being TRBD2 (7 bases). CDR1 and CDR2 (germline): MGHRA, YSYEKL. V was pared by 4 bases and J by 2 bases, with 20 bases between. This CDR3 has 17 amino acids. CDR3 in amino acids: CASSPRGGGSYQETQYF. CDR3 nucleotides: TGCGCCAGCAGCCCAAGAGGGGGGGGCAGCTATCAAGAGACCCAGTACTTC.

The rearrangement uses TRBV11-2 and TRBJ2-6; 9 bases line up with TRBD2. The CDR3 totals 18 residues. The germline CDR1 and CDR2 sequences are SGHAT and FQNNGV. The V and J ends lost 5 bases and 0 bases, in that order; junction bases with no gene match: 8. The CDR3 DNA is TGTGCCAGCAGCCAGCGCCAGCGGGGGGCCTCTGGGGCCAACGTCCTGACTTTC. Protein: CASSQRQRGASGANVLTF.

The sample holds many counts of this clonotype. The chain uses TRBV7-8 and TRBJ2-3, with a weak D call TRBD1 (6 bases). The CDR3 spans 18 residues. V was clipped by 0 bases and J by 3 bases, with 19 bases between them. Germline CDR1 SGHVS, CDR2 FQNEAQ. The CDR3 is CASSLALGAGERTDTQYF. Written as DNA, the CDR3 is TGTGCCAGCAGCTTAGCGCTAGGGGCAGGGGAGAGGACAGATACGCAGTATTTT.

At least ten counts were recorded for this clonotype. The rearrangement uses TRBV6-2 or TRBV6-3 and TRBJ2-7; D may correspond to TRBD1 or TRBD2 (5 bases each). The CDR3 is 15 amino acids. CDR1 is MNHEY and CDR2 is SVGEGT in the germline V gene. V dropped 7 bases and J dropped 5 bases, with 21 bases sitting between them. In nucleotides, the CDR3 is TGTGCCAGCACCGAAGGGACCGACGAGGTTGACGAGCAGTACTTC. This sequence encodes CASTEGTDEVDEQYF.